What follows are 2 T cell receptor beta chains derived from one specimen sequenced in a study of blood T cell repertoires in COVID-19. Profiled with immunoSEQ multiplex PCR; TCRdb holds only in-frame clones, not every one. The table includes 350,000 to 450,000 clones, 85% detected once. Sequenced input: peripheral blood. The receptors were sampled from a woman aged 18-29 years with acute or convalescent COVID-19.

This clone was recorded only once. CDR3 sequence: CASSQELAEGAYNEQFF. The CDR3 coding sequence is TGTGCCAGCAGCCAAGAACTAGCCGAAGGAGCGTACAATGAGCAGTTCTTC. The J gene is TRBJ2-1, the V gene TRBV4-2; D may be TRBD2 (6 bases). From germline, CDR1 is LGHNA and CDR2 YNFKEQ. V was cut by 0 bases and J by 4 bases, with 16 bases left in between. The CDR3 length is 17 residues.

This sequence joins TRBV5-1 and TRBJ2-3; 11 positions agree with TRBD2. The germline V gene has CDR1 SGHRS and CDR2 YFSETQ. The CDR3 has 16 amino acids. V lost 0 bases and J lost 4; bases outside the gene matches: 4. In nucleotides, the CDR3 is TGCGCCAGCAGCTTGGCTAGCGGGGGGAACGCAGATACGCAGTATTTT. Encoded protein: CASSLASGGNADTQYF.